What follows are 2 T cell receptor beta chains derived from one specimen sequenced in a study of control samples from healthy donors and cancer patients. This table comes from immunoSEQ multiplex PCR, and its TCRdb copy is limited to in-frame clones, with some not included. The sample includes roughly 140,000 clones, roughly 92% seen only once; the top ten take roughly 2.3%. Sequenced: blood. Every receptor here comes from a man aged 45-60 years in good health.

The chain has TRBV28 and TRBJ2-1, with 12 bases lining up with TRBD2. CDR1 and CDR2 (germline): MDHEN, SYDVKM. The ends lost 8 bases at V and 8 bases at J; junction bases unmatched: 10. The CDR3 spans 15 residues. CDR3 nucleotide sequence: TGTGCCAGCCGGTATGAAGGACTAGCGGGACATGAGCAGTTCTTC. Translated: CASRYEGLAGHEQFF.

This chain links TRBV11-2 with TRBJ1-1; 8 bases align to TRBD1. Germline V gives CDR1 SGHAT, CDR2 FQNNGV. This CDR3 has 13 amino acids. J was trimmed by 5 bases and V by 5 bases; bases with no gene match: 4. The CDR3 DNA reads as TGTGCCAGCAGCGCCCGGACAGGGACTGAAGCTTTCTTT. Amino acid sequence: CASSARTGTEAFF. The whole variable domain, remainder taken from reference TRBV11-2 and TRBJ1-1, is EAGVAQSPRYKIIEKRQSVAFWCNPISGHATLYWYQQILGQGPKLLIQFQNNGVVDDSQLPKDRFSAERLKGVDSTLKIQPAKLEDSAVYLCASSARTGTEAFFGQGTRLTVV.